The 32 T cell receptor beta chains reported below all come from one sample, sequenced in a study of cytomegalovirus exposure and HLA in healthy donors. 13 Jbeta primers and 60 Vbeta primers were used for the PCR. Profiled with immunoSEQ multiplex PCR; TCRdb holds only in-frame clones, not every one. The profile shows roughly 99,000 clones, 70% to 85% of them singletons. The specimen sequenced was PBMCs. The receptors were sampled from a male donor in good health and CMV-seronegative.

The chain uses TRBV5-1 and TRBJ1-3, with D perhaps matching TRBD1 (6 bases). The V gene's germline CDR1 is SGHRS and CDR2 YFSETQ. This CDR3 is built from 16 residues. V was clipped by 2 bases and J by 0 bases, with 12 bases between them. The CDR3 spells CASSLGGSGSGNTIYF. CDR3 coding DNA: TGCGCCAGCAGCTTAGGGGGAAGTGGCTCTGGAAACACCATATATTTT. The full variable domain, completed using reference TRBV5-1 and TRBJ1-3, is KAGVTQTPRYLIKTRGQQVTLSCSPISGHRSVSWYQQTPGQGLQFLFEYFSETQRNKGNFPGRFSGRQFSNSRSEMNVSTLELGDSALYLCASSLGGSGSGNTIYFGEGSWLTVV.

This clone was detected only a few times. V and J are TRBV7-6 and TRBJ1-6; 8 bases align to TRBD1. CDR1 is SGHVS, CDR2 FNYEAQ, per germline. This CDR3 is built from 16 residues. The V segment lost 4 bases and the J segment 3 bases; nucleotides outside the gene matches: 5. CDR3: CASSSAGGHYNSPLHF. DNA of the CDR3: TGTGCCAGCAGCTCCGCAGGGGGCCACTATAATTCACCCCTCCACTTT.

The chain recombines TRBV7-2 with TRBJ2-7; D remains unclear. This CDR3 is built from 11 residues. Per the germline V gene, CDR1 is SGHTA and CDR2 is FQGNSA. V lost 1 base to trimming and J lost 6 bases, with 4 bases between them. The CDR3 sequence: CASSLVVEQYF. The CDR3 nucleotides read TGTGCCAGCAGCTTAGTAGTCGAGCAGTACTTC.

The chain's CDR3 is CAWITQGTDTQYF. The CDR3 bases are TGTGCCTGGATAACGCAGGGCACAGATACGCAGTATTTT. The chain recombines TRBV30 with TRBJ2-3; D remains unclear. The CDR3 loop spans 13 amino acids. From germline, CDR1 is GTSNPN and CDR2 SVGIG (reference sequence). V was shortened by 4 bases and J by 1 base, with 9 bases between the two germline ends.

In nucleotides, the CDR3 is TGTGCCAGCGGGAGAGACCCGTCGAACACTGAAGCTTTCTTT. Translation: CASGRDPSNTEAFF. V usage is TRBV6-1 and J usage is TRBJ1-1, with D unclear. The CDR3 extends over 14 amino acids. Between the trimmed V and J ends, which lost 8 bases and 1 base, there was a span of 14 bases. From germline, CDR1 is MNHNS and CDR2 SASEGT.

This clone was counted a few times. The V gene is TRBV15, the J gene TRBJ2-7, with D perhaps TRBD2 (6 bases). In germline, CDR1 is LNHNV, CDR2 YYDKDF (reference sequence). V gave up 2 bases and J gave up 5 bases, with 13 bases separating them. The CDR3 has 14 amino acids. The CDR3 sequence is CATSRTRTTDEQYF. The DNA for the CDR3 is TGTGCCACCAGCAGAACCCGGACTACTGACGAGCAGTACTTC.

This clone has just a few counts. The chain has TRBV27 and TRBJ2-4, with 8 positions matching TRBD1. Germline CDR1 and CDR2: MNHEY and SMNVEV (reference sequence). Unmatched junction bases numbered 4, after V lost 3 bases and J lost 3 bases. The CDR3 loop spans 15 amino acids. The CDR3 region has the DNA TGTGCCAGCAGTTTCCAGGGACAGGTCAAAAACATTCAGTACTTC. This sequence encodes CASSFQGQVKNIQYF.

The chain uses TRBV18 and TRBJ1-1; the match to TRBD1 covers 10 bases. CDR1 and CDR2 (germline): KGHSH, LQKENI. The length of the CDR3 is 16 residues. Unmatched junction bases numbered 7, after V lost 5 bases and J lost 1 base. As DNA, the CDR3 is TGTGCCAGCTCATTCATGACAGGGGGCTCGAACACTGAAGCTTTCTTT. Its protein is CASSFMTGGSNTEAFF.

The chain joins TRBV28 to TRBJ2-1, with 11 bases aligning to TRBD2. Germline V gives CDR1 MDHEN, CDR2 SYDVKM. With 6 bases clipped from V and 4 bases from J, the junction kept 5 bases outside the gene matches. CDR3 length: 15 residues. DNA for the CDR3: TGTGCCAGCAGATCGGGACTAGCGGTTTACAATGAGCAGTTCTTC. Amino acids: CASRSGLAVYNEQFF.

The chain has TRBV9 and TRBJ2-7, with TRBD2 matching 7 bases. The trim removed 0 bases at V and 2 bases at J, leaving 8 bases unmatched. This CDR3 comprises 16 residues. Per germline, CDR1 SGDLS and CDR2 YYNGEE. CDR3 nucleotide sequence: TGTGCCAGCAGCGTAGGAGCGGGGACTAAGACCTACGAGCAGTACTTC. Translation gives CASSVGAGTKTYEQYF.

J is TRBJ2-7 and V is TRBV15; TRBD1 aligns across 9 bases. The CDR3 spans 16 residues. Germline CDR1 and CDR2: LNHNV and YYDKDF (reference sequence). The junction had 8 bases not matched to a gene; V was cut back by 0 bases and J by 5 bases. Here the CDR3 reads CATSRDLWDRAHEQYF. The DNA of the CDR3 is TGTGCCACCAGCAGAGATCTATGGGACAGGGCCCACGAGCAGTACTTC.

The CDR3, as DNA: TGTGCCAGCTCTCGTGCGGGGAGGGACGACCATGAGCAGTTCTTC. Its protein product is CASSRAGRDDHEQFF. The rearrangement joins TRBV18 to TRBJ2-1; 7 bases line up with TRBD2. Per germline, CDR1 KGHSH and CDR2 LQKENI. The CDR3 length is 15 residues. V was pared by 6 bases and J by 8 bases, with 13 bases of the junction left unmatched. Combining the CDR3 with reference TRBV18 and TRBJ2-1 gives the whole variable domain NAGVMQNPRHLVRRRGQEARLRCSPMKGHSHVYWYRQLPEEGLKFMVYLQKENIIDESGMPKERFSAEFPKEGPSILRIQQVVRGDSAAYFCASSRAGRDDHEQFFGPGTRLTVL.

This sequence joins TRBV5-8 and TRBJ2-2; D might be TRBD1 (6 bases). V lost 0 bases and J 3 bases, leaving 18 bases between the germline ends. CDR1 and CDR2 (germline): SGHTS, YDEGEE. This CDR3 is 18 amino acids long. CDR3 protein: CASSLALQYYRDTGELFF. The CDR3 nucleotides read TGTGCCAGCAGCTTGGCTCTACAATACTACAGGGACACCGGGGAGCTGTTTTTT.

V and J are TRBV6-5 and TRBJ2-1, with a tentative D call TRBD2 (6 bases). In germline, CDR1 is MNHEY, CDR2 SVGAGI. The CDR3 runs to 16 residues. V shed 0 bases and J shed 1 base, with 10 bases lying between them. This CDR3 reads CASSYSGLISYNEQFF. In nucleotides, the CDR3 is TGTGCCAGCAGTTACTCGGGACTGATATCCTACAATGAGCAGTTCTTC.

The chain employs TRBV28 and TRBJ2-2, with TRBD1 matching over 9 bases. CDR1 and CDR2 (germline): MDHEN, SYDVKM. Unmatched junction bases numbered 11, after V lost 8 bases and J lost 4 bases. There are 16 residues in the CDR3. The CDR3 here is CASETRTGVFTGELFF. The CDR3 DNA is TGTGCCAGCGAAACACGGACAGGGGTATTCACCGGGGAGCTGTTTTTT. Combining the CDR3 with reference TRBV28 and TRBJ2-2 gives the whole variable domain DVKVTQSSRYLVKRTGEKVFLECVQDMDHENMFWYRQDPGLGLRLIYFSYDVKMKEKGDIPEGYSVSREKKERFSLILESASTNQTSMYLCASETRTGVFTGELFFGEGSRLTVL.

V usage is TRBV6-5 and J usage is TRBJ2-3, with 10 bases fitting TRBD2. Trimming removed 2 bases from V and 6 bases from J; junction bases left unmatched: 5. CDR1 is MNHEY, CDR2 SVGAGI, per germline. The CDR3 has 15 amino acids. The CDR3 region is CASSYESGRADTQYF. The CDR3, as DNA: TGTGCCAGCAGTTACGAAAGCGGGAGGGCTGATACGCAGTATTTT.

The rearrangement links TRBV30 to TRBJ2-2, with D perhaps matching TRBD1 (5 bases). CDR3 length equals 14 residues. Germline CDR1 reads GTSNPN; CDR2 reads SVGIG (reference sequence). Trimming stripped 5 bases from V and 2 bases from J, with 12 bases between. The DNA of the CDR3 is TGTGCCTGGTCGAGGACATTTAACACCGGGGAGCTGTTTTTT. This translates into CAWSRTFNTGELFF.

V usage is TRBV2 and J usage is TRBJ2-3; no reliable D call. The CDR3 runs to 16 residues. Trimming left V 3 bases short and J 5 bases short, with 18 bases between. Germline assignment: CDR1 SNHLY and CDR2 FYNNEI. The CDR3 DNA follows: TGTGCCAGCAGTGATTCAACAGTGTGGTCTCGAGATACGCAGTATTTT. Translated, it gives CASSDSTVWSRDTQYF.

This clone showed up just a few times. This chain links TRBV23-1 with TRBJ1-3; a possible D gene is TRBD1 (6 bases). TRBV23-1 is recorded as an ORF, its role being uncertain. The CDR3 contains 15 residues. Trimming cost V 0 bases and J 4 bases, with 10 bases left between them. The CDR3 DNA reads as TGCGCCAGCAGTCAATCGGGACATGGAGGAAACACCATATATTTT. Protein: CASSQSGHGGNTIYF.

The chain recombines TRBV19 with TRBJ1-1, with 10 bases matching TRBD1. The CDR3 is 15 residues long. CDR1 is LNHDA and CDR2 is SQIVND in the germline V gene (reference sequence). V lost 5 bases and J lost 4; bases outside the gene matches: 7. The CDR3 nucleotides are TGTGCCAGTAGTCCATGGGACAGGGGAGGCACTGAAGCTTTCTTT. Residues: CASSPWDRGGTEAFF.

CDR3 DNA sequence: TGTGCCAGCTCACCACCAGGCGGGCCCCTCTCCTACGAGCAGTACTTC. Translation gives CASSPPGGPLSYEQYF. The gene calls are TRBV18 and TRBJ2-7, with D maybe TRBD2 (5 bases). This CDR3 has 16 residues. Trimming left V 0 bases short and J 0 bases short, with 12 bases between. CDR1 KGHSH and CDR2 LQKENI come from the germline V gene.

CDR3 sequence: CASSFDYSYEQYF. CDR3 bases: TGTGCCAGCAGCTTCGACTACTCCTACGAGCAGTACTTC. The chain employs TRBV7-2 and TRBJ2-7; TRBD2 is a possible D gene (5 bases). The CDR3 is 13 amino acids. Germline V gene lookup returns CDR1 SGHTA and CDR2 FQGNSA. V was clipped by 3 bases and J by 0 bases, with 6 bases between them.

This chain uses TRBV19 with TRBJ1-5; weak D call: TRBD1 (5 bases). Per germline, CDR1 LNHDA and CDR2 SQIVND (reference sequence). Trimming pared 1 base from V and 2 bases from J, leaving 15 bases between. CDR3 length equals 17 residues. The CDR3 nucleotides are TGTGCCAGTAGTATAGGGGCCATTAGGGGCCGCAATCAGCCCCAGCATTTT. It translates to CASSIGAIRGRNQPQHF.

V usage is TRBV29-1 and J usage is TRBJ1-2; D unresolved. The CDR3 extends over 12 amino acids. Germline values: CDR1 SQVTM, CDR2 ANQGSEA. The V gene lost 6 bases and the J gene lost 6 bases, with 14 bases spanning the gap. As DNA, the CDR3 is TGCAGCGTGACCCTCGGGAGTAATGGCTACACCTTC. This translates into CSVTLGSNGYTF.

The chain links TRBV19 to TRBJ1-1; 7 bases line up with TRBD1. CDR1 and CDR2 from the germline V gene are LNHDA and SQIVND (reference sequence). Unmatched junction bases numbered 6, after V lost 3 bases and J lost 2 bases. The CDR3 has 15 amino acids. CDR3 DNA: TGTGCCAGTAGTATGCTCGGGACAGCAAACACTGAAGCTTTCTTT. This encodes CASSMLGTANTEAFF.

The chain recombines TRBV7-9 with TRBJ2-2, with TRBD1 identical over 9 bases. Germline trimming cut 1 base from V and 3 bases from J; bases unmatched to any gene: 6. The CDR3 is 17 amino acids. The germline V gene encodes CDR1 SEHNR and CDR2 FQNEAQ (reference sequence). The CDR3 here is CASSLEVGQGHTGELFF. Here the CDR3 DNA reads TGTGCCAGCAGCTTAGAGGTGGGACAGGGACACACCGGGGAGCTGTTTTTT.

V and J are TRBV4-1 and TRBJ2-5, with 9 bases identical to TRBD1. The trim removed 3 bases at V and 1 base at J, leaving 9 bases unmatched. Germline values: CDR1 MGHRA, CDR2 YSYEKL. There are 17 residues in the CDR3. CDR3 amino acids: CASSQKTGGGFQETQYF. For the CDR3, the DNA is TGCGCCAGCAGCCAGAAGACAGGGGGAGGATTCCAAGAGACCCAGTACTTC.

The J gene is TRBJ2-1, the V gene TRBV4-2; 11 nucleotides line up with TRBD2. Germline V CDR1 and CDR2: LGHNA, YNFKEQ. This CDR3 contains 17 residues. The ends lost 0 bases at V and 10 bases at J; junction bases unmatched: 11. The CDR3 reads CASSQELASGRPPEQFF. The CDR3 DNA is TGTGCCAGCAGCCAAGAATTGGCTAGCGGGAGGCCGCCGGAGCAGTTCTTC.

The chain carries TRBV6-1 and TRBJ1-3; D remains unclear. With 1 base removed from V and 4 bases from J, the gap between germline ends came to 8 bases. The CDR3 totals 14 residues. Germline assignment: CDR1 MNHNS and CDR2 SASEGT. The CDR3 nucleotides read TGTGCCAGCAGTGAAGACCTAGTCGGAAACACCATATATTTT. Protein sequence: CASSEDLVGNTIYF.

The table lists this clone with a few counts. The chain employs TRBV5-1 and TRBJ2-1; possibly TRBD1 for D (5 bases). The ends were cut back, 0 bases at V and 6 bases at J, with 7 bases in the middle. This CDR3 is built from 13 residues. Per germline, CDR1 SGHRS and CDR2 YFSETQ. The CDR3 coding sequence is TGCGCCAGCAGCTTGGGTCAGGGCAATGAGCAGTTCTTC. It translates to CASSLGQGNEQFF.

This clone has only a few counts. The gene calls are TRBV21-1 and TRBJ2-3; TRBD1 reflects the table's D call only, with no check against the DNA. TRBV21-1 is a known pseudogene. The CDR3 is 12 amino acids. The CDR3 DNA follows: TGTGCCAGCAGACAGACGACAGATACGCAGTATTTT. It encodes CASRQTTDTQYF.

This clone was found a few times. The genes are TRBV28 and TRBJ2-5; 7 bases are shared with TRBD1. The tail of the sequence fits TRBJ2-7 better, so the J call may be wrong. The CDR3 contains 16 residues. Germline V lookup: CDR1 MDHEN, CDR2 SYDVKM. The CDR3 coding sequence is TGTGCCAGCAGTCCCGGGACAGCCCTCAGCTCCTACGAGCAGTACTTC. It codes for CASSPGTALSSYEQYF.